One T cell receptor beta chain is described in this entry. The protocol was immunoSEQ multiplex PCR, while the TCRdb copy is restricted to in-frame clones and leaves out a portion. This table has some 40,000 clones, nearly 95% appearing once. The data stem from a study of ipilimumab plus nivolumab after autologous stem cell transplantation. The CDR3 has 13 amino acids. Germline-derived CDR1 and CDR2 are MNHEY and SMNVEV (reference sequence). The sample consisted of PBMCs, taken in a trial of ipilimumab plus nivolumab as post-transplant consolidation. The genes are TRBV27 and TRBJ1-5, with 7 nucleotides matching TRBD1. This receptor was identified in a male donor with multiple myeloma. CDR3 sequence reads: CASGGHSNQPQHF. CDR3 nucleotides: TGTGCATCAGGGGGTCATAGCAATCAGCCCCAGCATTTT.